This T cell receptor beta chain was sequenced for a study of blood T cell repertoires in COVID-19. The junction had 8 bases not matched to a gene; V was cut back by 1 base and J by 3 bases. Germline loops: CDR1 SGHDT, CDR2 YYEEEE. The CDR3 runs to 16 residues. Generated by immunoSEQ multiplex PCR, the TCRdb table keeps only in-frame clones and is missing some. Altogether fewer than 250,000 clones are present, more than 60% being singletons, with the ten largest covering 9.5% to 15%. The TCR comes from a woman between 50 and 59 years old with acute or convalescent COVID-19. The rearrangement uses TRBV5-6 and TRBJ1-1, with 8 bases lining up with TRBD1. Sequenced input: peripheral blood. CDR3 sequence: CASSLKPTGAYTEAFF. CDR3 sequence (DNA): TGTGCCAGCAGCTTGAAACCGACAGGGGCTTACACTGAAGCTTTCTTT. Filled out from reference TRBV5-6 and TRBJ1-1, the complete variable domain reads DAGVTQSPTHLIKTRGQQVTLRCSPKSGHDTVSWYQQALGQGPQFIFQYYEEEERQRGNFPDRFSGHQFPNYSSELNVNALLLGDSALYLCASSLKPTGAYTEAFFGQGTRLTVV.